This T cell receptor beta chain was recorded in a study of blood T cell repertoires in COVID-19 (dated by TCRdb to 2020 to 2022). Background on the whole study: Collaborator samples came from the United States, Italy and Spain and covered acute and convalescent phases of COVID-19. Samples came from the ongoing ImmuneRACE study (first 160 participants) plus 1,254 subjects from 6 global collaborators. Nearly every sample came with metadata listing a de-identified subject ID, COVID-19 status, age in years and sex. The prospective study material was composed of cDNA or gDNA derived from T cells, B-cell-depleted T cells, or PBMCs. Deeply sampled blood TCRbeta repertoires from subjects exposed to, actively infected with, or recovered from COVID-19 were included in the dataset. Where available, HLA class I and class II types were taken from metadata supplied by the sample provider and were not determined by assay-based typing. The repertoires were released in a freely available public database meant as a resource for research on the immune response to SARS-CoV-2.

In the prospective study, participants were roughly 18 to 89 years old, resided in 24 geographic areas of the United States, and were enrolled through a virtual design. Cohort assignment in the prospective study relied on participant-reported clinical history from a screening survey and a study questionnaire. Exposed participants had been in contact, within 2 weeks of entering the study, with a person who had a PCR-confirmed or clinician-diagnosed case of COVID-19. In the prospective study, mobile phlebotomists collected whole blood, serum and a nasopharyngeal or oropharyngeal swab from each participant. Prospective study participants could optionally give additional blood draws and questionnaires over a roughly 2-month period. Prospective study blood samples were shipped either frozen or at room temperature before DNA extraction. Concerning this clone itself: There is no known antigen for this receptor. Qualities for individual bases were not recorded, and no much larger clone is one base off.

Here is what the overall study found, with its caveats: How much clinical and demographic metadata was included differed by source and by participant, and the metadata was provided uncurated.

The germline V gene specifies SQVTM as CDR1 and ANQGSEA as CDR2. The CDR3 runs 12 amino acids, cysteine and phenylalanine included. Kept here is only the CDR3 DNA, which spans 36 bases and is read in frame from base 1. V loses 0 bases at its end and J loses 14 bases; junction bases beyond the gene matches: 6. The immunoSEQ Assay, a bias-controlled multiplex PCR, was used to amplify TCRbeta CDR3 regions from genomic DNA. For the original study's pipeline: The number of nucleated cells in each sample was estimated by amplification of reference gene primers within the assay. Sequence reads were collapsed and filtered to measure the absolute abundance of every unique TCRbeta CDR3 rearrangement. For each sample, productive Simpson clonality was calculated as the square root of Simpson's diversity index across productive rearrangements. Here the immuneACCESS table is served through TCRdb, limited to in-frame sequences with V and J called. Missing clones are a known gap in these copies; in checked studies unresolved V genes cover under half, and the rest lacks a known reason. That table supplies the V and J calls and clone size; D and trimming were determined from the DNA. This sample has about 350,000 clones in its table, and about nine tenths of those were observed once. 1% of the sample belongs to the ten largest clones.

Sequenced material: PBMCs or T cells enriched from blood (not recorded which). The chain couples TRBV29-1 to TRBJ2-1; 8 central nucleotides agree with TRBD2. The sequence was obtained from a woman aged 30 to 39 who had been exposed to COVID-19. The CDR3 region: CSVEDVEREKFF. At the DNA level, the sequence is TGCAGCGTTGAAGATGTGGAGCGGGAGAAGTTCTTC.